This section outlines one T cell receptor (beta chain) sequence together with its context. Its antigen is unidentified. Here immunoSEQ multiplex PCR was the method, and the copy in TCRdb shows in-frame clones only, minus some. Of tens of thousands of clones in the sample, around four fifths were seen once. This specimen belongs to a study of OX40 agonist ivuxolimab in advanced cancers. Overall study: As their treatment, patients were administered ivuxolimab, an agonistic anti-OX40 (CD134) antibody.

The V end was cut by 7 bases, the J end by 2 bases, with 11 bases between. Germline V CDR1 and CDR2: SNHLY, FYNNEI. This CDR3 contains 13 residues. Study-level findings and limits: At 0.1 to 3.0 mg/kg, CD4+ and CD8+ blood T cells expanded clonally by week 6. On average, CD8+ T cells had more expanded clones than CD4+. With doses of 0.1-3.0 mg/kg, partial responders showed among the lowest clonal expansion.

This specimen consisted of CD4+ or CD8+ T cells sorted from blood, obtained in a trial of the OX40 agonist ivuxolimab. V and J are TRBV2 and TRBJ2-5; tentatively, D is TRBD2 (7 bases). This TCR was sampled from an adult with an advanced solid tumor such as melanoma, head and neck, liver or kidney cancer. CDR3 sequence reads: CASKGGGQETQYF. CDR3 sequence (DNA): TGTGCCAGCAAGGGGGGGGGTCAAGAGACCCAGTACTTC.